The sequence of this TCR beta chain was determined in a study of post-analysis software for immune sequencing data. General study results and limits: The five TRBV segments detected at higher frequency in patients than in controls included TRBV5-6, TRBV5-1 and TRBV20-1. Co-batched samples clustered tightly together by F measure.

Each TCR beta cDNA library carried unique molecular identifiers. With 1 to 10 million T cells as the source, some 510,000 cDNA molecules resulted. Using its own MiXCR run on the PCR reads, TCRdb lists one record per CDR3 protein. This table has fewer than 600,000 distinct CDR3 sequences, roughly 45% appearing once. To note about this clonotype: The target antigen is unknown.

This CDR3 is 12 amino acids long. CDR1 is DFQATT, CDR2 SNEGSKA, per germline (reference sequence). Trimming removed 6 bases from V and 9 bases from J, with 12 bases in between. V and J are TRBV20-1 and TRBJ1-6; no reliable D call. What was sequenced was blood. This sequence originates from a girl aged 10 to 17 with multiple sclerosis. In nucleotides, the CDR3 is TGCAGTGCCACTAGGTGGAGTTCACCCCTCCACTTT. Its protein is CSATRWSSPLHF.